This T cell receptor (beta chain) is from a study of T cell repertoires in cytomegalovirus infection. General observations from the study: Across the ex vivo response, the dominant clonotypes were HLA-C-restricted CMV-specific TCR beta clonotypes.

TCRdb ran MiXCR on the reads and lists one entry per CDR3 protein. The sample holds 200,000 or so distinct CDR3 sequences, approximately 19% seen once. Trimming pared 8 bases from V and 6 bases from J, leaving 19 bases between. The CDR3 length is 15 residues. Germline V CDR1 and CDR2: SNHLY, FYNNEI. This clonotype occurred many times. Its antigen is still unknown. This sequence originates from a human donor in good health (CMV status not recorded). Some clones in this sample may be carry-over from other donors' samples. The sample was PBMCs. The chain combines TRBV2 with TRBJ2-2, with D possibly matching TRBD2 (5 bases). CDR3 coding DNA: TGTGCCAGCCTCGGGCAGCCAGGAGGATCCGGGGAGCTGTTTTTT. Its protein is CASLGQPGGSGELFF.